A selection of T cell receptor beta chains follows, all from one sample in a study of T-cell memory formation after mild COVID-19. TCRdb independently ran MiXCR on the 5' RACE reads; one entry per CDR3 protein. The table records about 13,000 distinct CDR3 sequences, roughly 15% of them present only once. Sequenced material: PBMCs or a T cell subset sorted from them (not recorded which). Source of these receptors: a man in his late teens or twenties who had mild COVID-19 (a few samples of this study predate the infection). Cell type and time point are not known. The CDR3 runs from the conserved cysteine through the conserved F or W. The D gene is left open where the match is weak. Expanded clones get a size class; other rows say once, few or many, or leave the size out.

clone_size: many; v_call: TRBV5-1; d_call: .; j_call: TRBJ1-2; cdr3_nt: TGCGCCAGCAGCTTGGACCCCGGGGACCTCTATGGCTACACCTTC; cdr3_aa: CASSLDPGDLYGYTF
clone_size: .; v_call: TRBV6-5; d_call: .; j_call: TRBJ1-4; cdr3_nt: TGTGCCAGCAGTTACGCGGGACCGGGAAGGGGACTGTTTTTT; cdr3_aa: CASSYAGPGRGLFF
clone_size: .; v_call: TRBV7-2; d_call: .; j_call: TRBJ2-5; cdr3_nt: TGTGCCAGCAGCTACAGGACAGCCCGGACCCTAGATGAGACCCAGTACTTC; cdr3_aa: CASSYRTARTLDETQYF
clone_size: few; v_call: TRBV10-2; d_call: .; j_call: TRBJ1-1; cdr3_nt: TGCGCCAGCAGGGGGAGGAACACTGAAGCTTTCTTT; cdr3_aa: CASRGRNTEAFF
clone_size: .; v_call: TRBV4-1; d_call: .; j_call: TRBJ1-6; cdr3_nt: TGCGCCAGCAGCCATCCCGAGCCCCGCGCCAGGACTCCCGAATCCCTCCTCCACTTT; cdr3_aa: CASSHPEPRARTPESLLHF
clone_size: few; v_call: TRBV7-9; d_call: .; j_call: TRBJ1-1; cdr3_nt: TGTGCCAGCAGCTTACTATACCGGGGCAAGAACACTGAAGCTTTCTTT; cdr3_aa: CASSLLYRGKNTEAFF
clone_size: many; v_call: TRBV5-1; d_call: TRBD2; j_call: TRBJ2-7; cdr3_nt: TGCGCCAGCAGCTTCGGACTAGCGGCTTACGAGCAGTACTTC; cdr3_aa: CASSFGLAAYEQYF
clone_size: many; v_call: TRBV5-1; d_call: .; j_call: TRBJ1-5; cdr3_nt: TGCGCCAGCAGCGCGGGCGGAGGTGGACGGGGTCCCCAGCATTTT; cdr3_aa: CASSAGGGGRGPQHF
clone_size: many; v_call: TRBV7-2; d_call: .; j_call: TRBJ2-4; cdr3_nt: TGTGCCAGCAGCTTCTCTTTCGGCGGGGCCTCTTCAAACATTCAGTACTTC; cdr3_aa: CASSFSFGGASSNIQYF
clone_size: few; v_call: TRBV4-1; d_call: .; j_call: TRBJ2-5; cdr3_nt: TGCGCCAGCAGCCTCACATCAGGGGTTCGGGGAGAGACCCAGTACTTC; cdr3_aa: CASSLTSGVRGETQYF
clone_size: few; v_call: TRBV7-9; d_call: .; j_call: TRBJ2-2; cdr3_nt: TGTGCCAGCAGCTTAAGCCCCGGGGAGCTGTTTTTT; cdr3_aa: CASSLSPGELFF
clone_size: many; v_call: TRBV7-2; d_call: .; j_call: TRBJ1-1; cdr3_nt: TGTGCCAGCAGCTTAGAGAAGGGGACGGTACGCACTGAAGCTTTCTTT; cdr3_aa: CASSLEKGTVRTEAFF
clone_size: few; v_call: TRBV3-1; d_call: TRBD2; j_call: TRBJ2-7; cdr3_nt: TGTGCCAGCAGCCAAGGCGGACTAGTGGGCGCCGAGCAGTACTTC; cdr3_aa: CASSQGGLVGAEQYF
clone_size: .; v_call: TRBV28; d_call: .; j_call: TRBJ2-3; cdr3_nt: TGTGCCAGCAGTTTAACAGATACGCAGTATTTT; cdr3_aa: CASSLTDTQYF
clone_size: .; v_call: TRBV5-5; d_call: TRBD1; j_call: TRBJ1-2; cdr3_nt: TGTGCCAGCAGCTCCCGGGACAGGATTTTCTATGGCTACACCTTC; cdr3_aa: CASSSRDRIFYGYTF
clone_size: few; v_call: TRBV5-1; d_call: TRBD1; j_call: TRBJ1-1; cdr3_nt: TGCGCCAGCAGCAAGACAGGGGAGACTGAAGCTTTCTTT; cdr3_aa: CASSKTGETEAFF
clone_size: .; v_call: TRBV12-3/TRBV12-4; d_call: .; j_call: TRBJ1-1; cdr3_nt: TGTGCCAGCAGTGTCGAACAGTATTCCCTGGTTGAAGCTTTCTTT; cdr3_aa: CASSVEQYSLVEAFF
clone_size: few; v_call: TRBV6-2/TRBV6-3; d_call: .; j_call: TRBJ2-4; cdr3_nt: TGTGCCGCAGGGCGGACCAAAAACATTCAGTACTTC; cdr3_aa: CAAGRTKNIQYF
clone_size: many; v_call: TRBV29-1; d_call: .; j_call: TRBJ1-5; cdr3_nt: TGCAGCGTTGCTGATGGAGGGTGGAATCAGCCCCAGCATTTT; cdr3_aa: CSVADGGWNQPQHF
clone_size: few; v_call: TRBV25-1; d_call: TRBD2; j_call: TRBJ2-1; cdr3_nt: TGTGCCAGCACCCTAGCGGGGGTTTACAATGAGCAGTTCTTC; cdr3_aa: CASTLAGVYNEQFF
clone_size: .; v_call: TRBV27; d_call: .; j_call: TRBJ2-2; cdr3_nt: TGTGCCAGCAGTTCGTCCACCTACCCCGGGGAGCTGTTTTTT; cdr3_aa: CASSSSTYPGELFF
clone_size: many; v_call: TRBV4-2; d_call: .; j_call: TRBJ2-7; cdr3_nt: TGTGCCAGCAGCCAATCCCCGGGACTCCCCCCGGGCGAGCAGTACTTC; cdr3_aa: CASSQSPGLPPGEQYF
clone_size: once; v_call: TRBV7-6; d_call: TRBD1; j_call: TRBJ2-3; cdr3_nt: TGCACCGACAGGGGAACAGATACGCAGTATTTT; cdr3_aa: CTDRGTDTQYF
clone_size: .; v_call: TRBV5-1; d_call: TRBD1; j_call: TRBJ1-1; cdr3_nt: TGCGCCAGCAGCTTGCAGAGGACAGGGGTGACTGAAGCTTTCTTT; cdr3_aa: CASSLQRTGVTEAFF
clone_size: many; v_call: TRBV5-6; d_call: .; j_call: TRBJ2-2; cdr3_nt: TGTGCCAGCAGCTTTAGGTCCGGTTTGGGGGCGAACACCGGGGAGCTGTTTTTT; cdr3_aa: CASSFRSGLGANTGELFF
clone_size: many; v_call: TRBV7-2; d_call: TRBD2; j_call: TRBJ2-2; cdr3_nt: TGTGCCAGCAGCTTTCGGGGGGGGACGAACACCGGGGAGCTGTTTTTT; cdr3_aa: CASSFRGGTNTGELFF
clone_size: many; v_call: TRBV7-7; d_call: .; j_call: TRBJ2-2; cdr3_nt: TGTGCTAGCAACCCTCCGGCCAGCCGACCGGGGGAGCTGTTTTTT; cdr3_aa: CASNPPASRPGELFF
clone_size: few; v_call: TRBV7-9; d_call: .; j_call: TRBJ1-2; cdr3_nt: TGTGCCAGCAGCTGGGGGACGGTGAACTATGGCTACACCTTC; cdr3_aa: CASSWGTVNYGYTF
clone_size: many; v_call: TRBV7-9; d_call: .; j_call: TRBJ1-6; cdr3_nt: TGTGCCAGCAGCTTAGAGAATTCACCCCTCCACTTT; cdr3_aa: CASSLENSPLHF
clone_size: many; v_call: TRBV6-2/TRBV6-3; d_call: .; j_call: TRBJ2-2; cdr3_nt: TGTGCCAGCAGTTCCCTCTTCGGCGGGGAGCTGTTTTTT; cdr3_aa: CASSSLFGGELFF
clone_size: few; v_call: TRBV18; d_call: TRBD1; j_call: TRBJ1-6; cdr3_nt: TGTGCCAGCTCACCGACAGGGGGCGCCGGAAATTCACCCCTCCACTTT; cdr3_aa: CASSPTGGAGNSPLHF
clone_size: many; v_call: TRBV7-9; d_call: .; j_call: TRBJ2-7; cdr3_nt: TGTGCCAGCAGCCGGGTGGCACCGGGGGAGCAGTACTTC; cdr3_aa: CASSRVAPGEQYF
clone_size: many; v_call: TRBV5-1; d_call: TRBD1; j_call: TRBJ2-7; cdr3_nt: TGCGCCAGCAGCTCCGGGACAGGGGGTGAGGAGCAGTACTTC; cdr3_aa: CASSSGTGGEEQYF
clone_size: .; v_call: TRBV20-1; d_call: TRBD2; j_call: TRBJ2-1; cdr3_nt: TGCAGTGCCCATAGCGGGGGGAGAGACAATGAGCAGTTCTTC; cdr3_aa: CSAHSGGRDNEQFF
clone_size: .; v_call: TRBV3-1; d_call: TRBD2; j_call: TRBJ2-2; cdr3_nt: TGTGCCAGCAGCCAAACGGGGGGGCCGGACACCGGGGAGCTGTTTTTT; cdr3_aa: CASSQTGGPDTGELFF
clone_size: medium-sized; v_call: TRBV7-2; d_call: .; j_call: TRBJ2-3; cdr3_nt: TGTGCCAGCAGCTCCGATAGCATGGGCACAGATACGCAGTATTTT; cdr3_aa: CASSSDSMGTDTQYF
clone_size: many; v_call: TRBV4-1; d_call: .; j_call: TRBJ1-2; cdr3_nt: TGCGCCAGCAGCCACCAGGACAGCCCCTACTATGGCTACACCTTC; cdr3_aa: CASSHQDSPYYGYTF
clone_size: many; v_call: TRBV5-5; d_call: TRBD1; j_call: TRBJ2-1; cdr3_nt: TGTGCCAGCAGCGGACAGGGGGCCCGGAATGAGCAGTTCTTC; cdr3_aa: CASSGQGARNEQFF
clone_size: many; v_call: TRBV7-6; d_call: .; j_call: TRBJ1-1; cdr3_nt: TGTGCCAGCAGCTTATCCCCAGGGTTCGAGGACACTGAAGCTTTCTTT; cdr3_aa: CASSLSPGFEDTEAFF
clone_size: many; v_call: TRBV10-3; d_call: TRBD1; j_call: TRBJ2-1; cdr3_nt: TGTGCCATCGGACAGGGTGCCTACAATGAGCAGTTCTTC; cdr3_aa: CAIGQGAYNEQFF
clone_size: few; v_call: TRBV12-3/TRBV12-4; d_call: .; j_call: TRBJ1-1; cdr3_nt: TGTGCCTGCCTCCGGACCGCTGAAGCTTTCTTT; cdr3_aa: CACLRTAEAFF
clone_size: few; v_call: TRBV7-9; d_call: TRBD1; j_call: TRBJ2-2; cdr3_nt: TGTGCCAGCAGCCCTCAGGGGGTACTAACCGGGGAGCTGTTTTTT; cdr3_aa: CASSPQGVLTGELFF
clone_size: many; v_call: TRBV6-5; d_call: .; j_call: TRBJ2-7; cdr3_nt: TGTGCCAGCAGTTTGGGCCTCCCGGGGTACGAGCAGTACTTC; cdr3_aa: CASSLGLPGYEQYF
clone_size: many; v_call: TRBV11-2; d_call: .; j_call: TRBJ2-1; cdr3_nt: TGTGCCAGCAGCTTAGATAACTTTATGGCGGGAAGGCCCTACAATGAGCAGTTCTTC; cdr3_aa: CASSLDNFMAGRPYNEQFF
clone_size: many; v_call: TRBV9; d_call: TRBD2; j_call: TRBJ2-5; cdr3_nt: TGTGCCAGCAGCCCGACTAGCGGCCAAGAGACCCAGTACTTC; cdr3_aa: CASSPTSGQETQYF
clone_size: many; v_call: TRBV7-6; d_call: TRBD1; j_call: TRBJ2-5; cdr3_nt: TGTGCCAGCAGCTTTTACAGGGGCGAAGAGACCCAGTACTTC; cdr3_aa: CASSFYRGEETQYF
clone_size: few; v_call: TRBV29-1; d_call: .; j_call: TRBJ2-3; cdr3_nt: TGCAGCGCAACTAGGGTCAGAACGGACGAGAGGGCAGATACGCAGTATTTT; cdr3_aa: CSATRVRTDERADTQYF
clone_size: many; v_call: TRBV4-3; d_call: .; j_call: TRBJ1-2; cdr3_nt: TGCGCCAGCAGCCAAGCGAGCCAGGTCTCCTATGGCTACACCTTC; cdr3_aa: CASSQASQVSYGYTF